Sequencing of this TCR beta chain was carried out in a study of T cell responses to AZD1222 COVID-19 vaccine (TCRdb year 2021). Concerning the study at large: A total of over 230 trial participants underwent TCR sequencing, of whom around 210 had received two doses of AZD1222 and around 26 had received two doses of the MenACWY control vaccine. Trial participants were enrolled by age into subgroups of 18-55, 56-69 and 70-plus years, and around 140, 26 and 57 TCR-sequenced participants, respectively, were included in these subgroups.

The CDR3 regions of human TCRbeta chains were analyzed by immunosequencing. On the authors' methods: Repertoire TCRs were checked for matches against a reference library of SARS-CoV-2-specific TCRs that had been generated using the MIRA antigen-specificity platform. Breadth meant the fraction of unique TCRs that were SARS-CoV-2-associated, whereas depth meant the fraction of total T cells that were SARS-CoV-2-associated. Using the MIRA data, each spike-specific TCR was mapped to the spike region that the TCR reacts to and placed in a CD4 or CD8 class. Log10-transformed breadth and depth values were compared by one-way ANOVA with Sidak's multiple comparisons tests. What TCRdb holds here is the immuneACCESS table cut down to in-frame rearrangements. Part of the clones is not present; checked against another copy, under half of the missing clones reflect an unresolved V gene, and the others are unexplained. The V and J calls and clone size are taken from that table; D and trimming were inferred from the DNA. The sample table lists about 90,000 clones, around 88% of them with a count of one. The top ten clones comprise around a tenth of the sample.

What the time point label conveys for this sample: baseline before first vaccination. Per the publication, the treatment or condition label means: meningococcal conjugate vaccine given as trial control. Samples from vaccinated people were obtained from the UK trials COV001 and COV002, which included a single-blind randomized controlled phase 2/3 trial of AZD1222 (ChAdOx1 nCoV-19) in healthy adults. Trial participant PBMC samples were collected at day 0 and day 28 after the second dose for TCRbeta chain sequencing. Regarding this clone: What antigen it recognizes has not been identified. Qualities for individual bases were not recorded, and no much larger clone is one base off.

Deletion took 5 bases off V and 2 bases off J, with a span of 15 bases between the germline ends. The CDR3 contains 15 residues, cysteine and phenylalanine counted. Only the CDR3 DNA is retained, 45 bases long and in frame from the first base. The germline V gene encodes CDR1 SGHAT and CDR2 FQNNGV. Paper-wide results and their limitations: Most participants were white British and females outnumbered males, and the authors suggested that clonal diversity may have been underestimated. After two AZD1222 doses, both the breadth and the depth of spike-specific TCRs were significantly higher than at day 0 and than in MenACWY recipients. Because no samples from the day 14 peak response were available, repertoires could be characterized only after the peak T cell response. Conclusions about previously exposed vaccinees are limited, since just six AZD1222 recipients were seropositive for SARS-CoV-2 at baseline. The 56-69-year group was small, and its depth increase did not reach significance, likely because of low power. The whole spike protein was spanned by vaccine-associated CD4 TCRs, and dominant responses were seen in regions 160-218 and 743-854. Reportedly, close to half of the unique spike-specific TCRs recognized epitopes lying outside the regions that are mutated in the B.1.351 and B.1.1.7 variants.

The V and J segments used are TRBV11-2 and TRBJ1-1, with an unclear D gene assignment. The receptor was derived from an adult in good health. The starting material was peripheral blood, obtained on day 0 of MenACWY control vaccination. CDR3 protein: CASSRTDRGNTEAFF. The DNA sequence is TGTGCCAGCAGCCGGACGGACCGAGGAAACACTGAAGCTTTCTTT.